This is a list of T cell receptor beta chains from one sample in a study of blood T cell repertoires in COVID-19. Measured with immunoSEQ multiplex PCR; TCRdb has only the in-frame clones, and not every one. The sample includes approximately 68,000 clones, approximately 80% of them seen just once. Specimen: peripheral blood. The source is a woman aged 60-70 years with acute or convalescent COVID-19. CDR3s include the opening cysteine and the closing phenylalanine or tryptophan. D genes are given only for firm matches. Clone sizes are given selectively: once, few, many, or a class where the clone is expanded.

v_call: TRBV7-9; j_call: TRBJ2-5; d_call: TRBD2; clone_size: few; cdr3_aa: CASSLGLDGGKTQYF; cdr3_nt: TGTGCCAGCAGCTTAGGACTAGACGGGGGGAAGACCCAGTACTTC
v_call: TRBV11-2; j_call: TRBJ2-1; d_call: TRBD2; clone_size: NA; cdr3_aa: CASSLDRRGAGEQFF; cdr3_nt: TGTGCCAGCAGCTTAGACCGGCGGGGGGCCGGGGAGCAGTTCTTC
v_call: TRBV4-1; j_call: TRBJ2-7; d_call: NA; clone_size: few; cdr3_aa: CASSHIARDSLYEQYF; cdr3_nt: TGCGCCAGCAGCCATATCGCCAGGGACTCCCTCTACGAGCAGTACTTC
v_call: TRBV15; j_call: TRBJ1-6; d_call: NA; clone_size: NA; cdr3_aa: CATSSLGPGVDSPLHF; cdr3_nt: TGTGCCACCAGCTCCCTCGGTCCAGGTGTGGATTCACCCCTCCACTTT
v_call: TRBV9; j_call: TRBJ2-3; d_call: NA; clone_size: few; cdr3_aa: CASSVEGLHYTDTQYF; cdr3_nt: TGTGCCAGCAGCGTAGAAGGACTACACTACACAGATACGCAGTATTTT
v_call: TRBV19; j_call: TRBJ1-6; d_call: TRBD1; clone_size: NA; cdr3_aa: CAGGQGGNSPLHF; cdr3_nt: TGTGCCGGGGGACAGGGAGGTAATTCACCCCTCCACTTT
v_call: TRBV19; j_call: TRBJ1-2; d_call: TRBD1; clone_size: NA; cdr3_aa: CASSIQGQAFYGYTF; cdr3_nt: TGTGCCAGTAGTATACAGGGACAGGCGTTCTATGGCTACACCTTC
v_call: TRBV20-1; j_call: TRBJ2-1; d_call: TRBD2; clone_size: NA; cdr3_aa: CSASEGSGGASYNEQFF; cdr3_nt: TGCAGTGCTAGTGAAGGTAGCGGGGGAGCGTCCTACAATGAGCAGTTCTTC
v_call: TRBV30; j_call: TRBJ1-2; d_call: NA; clone_size: NA; cdr3_aa: CAWSVGMTATNYGYTF; cdr3_nt: TGTGCCTGGAGTGTTGGAATGACAGCCACTAACTATGGCTACACCTTC
v_call: TRBV3-1/TRBV3-2; j_call: TRBJ1-2; d_call: NA; clone_size: NA; cdr3_aa: CASSQDHGANYGYTF; cdr3_nt: TGTGCCAGCAGCCAAGACCACGGAGCTAACTATGGCTACACCTTC
v_call: TRBV7-9; j_call: TRBJ2-4; d_call: NA; clone_size: NA; cdr3_aa: CASSLETGAKNIQYF; cdr3_nt: TGTGCCAGCAGCCTCGAGACGGGAGCCAAAAACATTCAGTACTTC
v_call: TRBV9; j_call: TRBJ1-5; d_call: NA; clone_size: NA; cdr3_aa: CASSVESAGQPQHF; cdr3_nt: TGTGCCAGCAGCGTAGAATCAGCAGGCCAGCCCCAGCATTTT
v_call: TRBV3-1/TRBV3-2; j_call: TRBJ1-6; d_call: NA; clone_size: NA; cdr3_aa: CASSQGRQSPLHF; cdr3_nt: TGTGCCAGCAGCCAAGGGCGGCAGTCACCCCTCCACTTT
v_call: TRBV11-3; j_call: TRBJ2-7; d_call: NA; clone_size: NA; cdr3_aa: CASSSGTPEQYF; cdr3_nt: TGTGCCAGCAGCTCGGGGACTCCCGAGCAGTACTTC
v_call: TRBV11-2; j_call: TRBJ1-1; d_call: TRBD1; clone_size: NA; cdr3_aa: CASSRQGQGLNTEAFF; cdr3_nt: TGTGCCAGCAGTCGACAGGGGCAGGGCTTGAACACTGAAGCTTTCTTT
v_call: TRBV12-5; j_call: TRBJ1-6; d_call: NA; clone_size: NA; cdr3_aa: CASTGVNNSPLHF; cdr3_nt: TGTGCTAGCACCGGGGTGAATAATTCACCCCTCCACTTT
v_call: TRBV15; j_call: TRBJ2-5; d_call: NA; clone_size: NA; cdr3_aa: CATQRGAQETQYF; cdr3_nt: TGTGCCACTCAACGCGGGGCTCAAGAGACCCAGTACTTC
v_call: TRBV5-1; j_call: TRBJ2-3; d_call: TRBD2; clone_size: NA; cdr3_aa: CASSLAPRGSGGRADTQYF; cdr3_nt: TGCGCCAGCAGCTTGGCCCCCCGGGGTAGCGGGGGCCGGGCAGATACGCAGTATTTT
v_call: TRBV5-4; j_call: TRBJ2-2; d_call: TRBD1; clone_size: NA; cdr3_aa: CASSKGQGKTGELFF; cdr3_nt: TGTGCCAGCAGCAAGGGACAGGGGAAGACCGGGGAGCTGTTTTTT
v_call: TRBV5-1; j_call: TRBJ1-1; d_call: NA; clone_size: NA; cdr3_aa: CASSPVMNTEAFF; cdr3_nt: TGCGCCAGCAGCCCGGTCATGAACACTGAAGCTTTCTTT
v_call: TRBV19; j_call: TRBJ1-5; d_call: NA; clone_size: NA; cdr3_aa: CASSIPQGLGQPQHF; cdr3_nt: TGTGCCAGTAGTATACCACAGGGCCTTGGGCAGCCCCAGCATTTT
v_call: TRBV18; j_call: TRBJ1-5; d_call: NA; clone_size: NA; cdr3_aa: CASSPQRVSQPQHF; cdr3_nt: TGTGCCAGCTCACCGCAGAGGGTCAGCCAGCCCCAGCATTTT
v_call: TRBV6-5; j_call: TRBJ2-7; d_call: NA; clone_size: NA; cdr3_aa: CASMGSGRQYF; cdr3_nt: TGTGCCAGCATGGGCAGTGGGAGGCAGTACTTC
v_call: TRBV7-2; j_call: TRBJ2-2; d_call: TRBD1; clone_size: NA; cdr3_aa: CASSSDRGNTGELFF; cdr3_nt: TGTGCCAGCAGCTCGGACAGGGGGAACACCGGGGAGCTGTTTTTT
v_call: TRBV6-5; j_call: TRBJ2-1; d_call: TRBD2; clone_size: NA; cdr3_aa: CASSPKRGGNREQFF; cdr3_nt: TGTGCCAGCAGTCCTAAGCGGGGGGGGAACAGGGAGCAGTTCTTC
v_call: TRBV23-1; j_call: TRBJ1-1; d_call: TRBD1; clone_size: NA; cdr3_aa: CASSPRDRTLNTEAFF; cdr3_nt: TGCGCCAGCAGTCCGCGGGACAGGACACTCAACACTGAAGCTTTCTTT
v_call: TRBV2; j_call: TRBJ1-2; d_call: NA; clone_size: NA; cdr3_aa: CASSERQSYGYTF; cdr3_nt: TGTGCCAGCAGTGAAAGACAGAGCTATGGCTACACCTTC
v_call: TRBV2; j_call: TRBJ2-6; d_call: NA; clone_size: NA; cdr3_aa: CASSDSANVLTF; cdr3_nt: TGTGCCAGCAGTGACTCGGCCAACGTCCTGACTTTC
v_call: TRBV5-1; j_call: TRBJ1-2; d_call: NA; clone_size: NA; cdr3_aa: CASSSSNGYGYTF; cdr3_nt: TGCGCCAGCAGCAGCTCTAACGGCTATGGCTACACCTTC